The clone carrying this TCR beta chain was seen a few times. This sample was included in a study of blood T cell repertoires in COVID-19. Assay: immunoSEQ multiplex PCR; the TCRdb copy retains only in-frame clones and omits some. Of 130,000 to 150,000 clones detected, around 84% appear once; the ten largest clones hold about 40%. The receptor was isolated from a human donor in a cohort sampled during active COVID-19. Sequencing was carried out using peripheral blood.

CDR3 region: CASSALAGRSDTQYF. As DNA, the CDR3 is TGTGCCAGCAGCGCACTAGCGGGGAGGTCAGATACGCAGTATTTT. The gene calls are TRBV9 and TRBJ2-3; TRBD2 matches at 10 bases. Losses at the gene ends were 3 bases for V and 4 bases for J; bases not matched to a gene: 5. CDR3 length: 15 amino acids. Looked up from germline, CDR1 is SGDLS and CDR2 is YYNGEE.